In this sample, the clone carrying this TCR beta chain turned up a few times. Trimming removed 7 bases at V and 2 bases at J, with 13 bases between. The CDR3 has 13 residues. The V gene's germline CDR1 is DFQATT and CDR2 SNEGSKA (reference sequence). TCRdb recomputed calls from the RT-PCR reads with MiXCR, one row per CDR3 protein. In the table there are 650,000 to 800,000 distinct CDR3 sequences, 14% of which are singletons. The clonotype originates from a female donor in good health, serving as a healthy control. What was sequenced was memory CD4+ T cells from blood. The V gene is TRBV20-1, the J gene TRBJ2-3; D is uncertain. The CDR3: CSDRPWDTDTQYF. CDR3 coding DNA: TGCAGTGATCGACCTTGGGACACAGATACGCAGTATTTT.